The rows below give T cell receptor beta chains drawn from one sample of a study of Ad26.COV2.S vaccination and SARS-CoV-2 variants. Method: immunoSEQ multiplex PCR; TCRdb's copy keeps in-frame clones and lacks some. The sample contains around 300,000 clones, about 86% of which appear only once. The sequencing used peripheral blood, collected in a trial of Ad26.COV2.S vaccine versus placebo. Every receptor here comes from a person aged 18-65 years who received the Ad26.COV2.S COVID-19 vaccine or a placebo. Both conserved end residues are part of each CDR3. A D gene is named only where the DNA matches it firmly. The size entry is marked missing in some rows and otherwise reads once, few, many or a size class.

size: NA; V: TRBV11-3; length: 16; D: TRBD2; J: TRBJ2-3; DNA: TGTGCCAGCAGCACCTCCCCGGGACTAGTTCCAGATACGCAGTATTTT; CDR3: CASSTSPGLVPDTQYF
size: NA; V: TRBV19; length: 14; D: NA; J: TRBJ1-4; DNA: TGTGCCAGACCGCGGCGTGCAACTAATGAAAAACTGTTTTTT; CDR3: CARPRRATNEKLFF
size: few; V: TRBV28; length: 15; D: TRBD1; J: TRBJ1-1; DNA: TGTGCCAGCAGTTTCGTGTCAGGGGGCAAGACTGAAGCTTTCTTT; CDR3: CASSFVSGGKTEAFF
size: NA; V: TRBV4-1; length: 16; D: TRBD1; J: TRBJ1-5; DNA: TGCGCCAGCAGCCACGAACAGGGGGCAGGCGGACAGCCCCAGCATTTT; CDR3: CASSHEQGAGGQPQHF
size: NA; V: TRBV19; length: 13; D: NA; J: TRBJ1-3; DNA: TGTGCCAGTAGTGATAACTCTGGAAACACCATATATTTT; CDR3: CASSDNSGNTIYF
size: NA; V: TRBV7-2; length: 15; D: NA; J: TRBJ1-1; DNA: TGTGCCAGCAGCTTATGGGTTGGGGCGGGCACTGAAGCTTTCTTT; CDR3: CASSLWVGAGTEAFF
size: NA; V: TRBV4-3; length: 16; D: TRBD2; J: TRBJ2-2; DNA: TGCGCCAGCAGCCAAACCGGACTAGCGGGCTCTGGGGAGCTGTTTTTT; CDR3: CASSQTGLAGSGELFF
size: few; V: TRBV4-3; length: 15; D: NA; J: TRBJ1-5; DNA: TGCGCCAGCAGCCAAGATTCCCGGACCCGGCAGCCCCAGCATTTT; CDR3: CASSQDSRTRQPQHF
size: NA; V: TRBV4-2; length: 15; D: NA; J: TRBJ1-6; DNA: TGTGCCAGCAGCCAAGGGGCAGACTATAATTCACCCCTCCACTTT; CDR3: CASSQGADYNSPLHF
size: NA; V: TRBV18; length: 14; D: NA; J: TRBJ1-5; DNA: TGTGCCAGCTCAGCAGGCCATAGCAATCAGCCCCAGCATTTT; CDR3: CASSAGHSNQPQHF
size: NA; V: TRBV7-6; length: 15; D: NA; J: TRBJ2-3; DNA: TGTGCCAGCAGCTTAATGATCGGTAGCACAGATACGCAGTATTTT; CDR3: CASSLMIGSTDTQYF
size: NA; V: TRBV7-2; length: 15; D: NA; J: TRBJ2-7; DNA: TGTGCCAGCAGCCCGGGCCGGATTGGAGGGCACGAGCAGTACTTC; CDR3: CASSPGRIGGHEQYF
size: NA; V: TRBV25-1; length: 13; D: TRBD2; J: TRBJ2-2; DNA: TGTGCCAGCACGGGACTAGTTCCCGGGGAGCTGTTTTTT; CDR3: CASTGLVPGELFF
size: NA; V: TRBV19; length: 14; D: NA; J: TRBJ1-4; DNA: TGTGCCAGTAGTATCAGCGCTCCAGGCGAAAAACTGTTTTTT; CDR3: CASSISAPGEKLFF
size: NA; V: TRBV21-1; length: 16; D: NA; J: TRBJ2-5; DNA: TGTGCCAGCAGCACAGGAAAACGGGTACCAGAAGAGACCCAGTACTTC; CDR3: CASSTGKRVPEETQYF
size: NA; V: TRBV5-5; length: 15; D: NA; J: TRBJ1-1; DNA: TGTGCCAGCAGCTTTGGTGCAGGGTTGAACACTGAAGCTTTCTTT; CDR3: CASSFGAGLNTEAFF
size: NA; V: TRBV2; length: 16; D: NA; J: TRBJ2-1; DNA: TGTGCCAGCATCAGGGGGGGAACGAACTCCTACAATGAGCAGTTCTTC; CDR3: CASIRGGTNSYNEQFF
size: once; V: TRBV6-2/TRBV6-3; length: 18; D: NA; J: TRBJ2-3; DNA: TGTGCCAGCAGTTACTCGTCTAGCGCACTAACTAGCACAGATACGCAGTATTTT; CDR3: CASSYSSSALTSTDTQYF
size: NA; V: TRBV19; length: 18; D: TRBD2; J: TRBJ2-1; DNA: TGTGCCAGTAGTATGGGACTAGCGGGGGGGCGGTCCTACAATGAGCAGTTCTTC; CDR3: CASSMGLAGGRSYNEQFF
size: NA; V: TRBV27; length: 15; D: NA; J: TRBJ2-7; DNA: TGTGCCAGCAGTTCCGCTGGGCCAGAAGGCTACGAGCAGTACTTC; CDR3: CASSSAGPEGYEQYF
size: NA; V: TRBV4-3; length: 16; D: TRBD1; J: TRBJ2-7; DNA: TGCGCCAGCAGCCACCGACGGGACAGCGTGACCCAGGGGCAGTACTTC; CDR3: CASSHRRDSVTQGQYF
size: NA; V: TRBV5-1; length: 15; D: TRBD1; J: TRBJ1-5; DNA: TGCGCCAGCCGCCTCGTACAGGGGAGCAATCAGCCCCAGCATTTT; CDR3: CASRLVQGSNQPQHF
size: NA; V: TRBV5-1; length: 15; D: NA; J: TRBJ2-7; DNA: TGCGCCAGCAGCTCCCCAACTACAGGGTACGACGAGCAGTACTTC; CDR3: CASSSPTTGYDEQYF
size: NA; V: TRBV27; length: 17; D: TRBD2; J: TRBJ2-1; DNA: TGTGCCAGCAGTTCCCTGGCAGCGGGGAACTCCTACAATGAGCAGTTCTTC; CDR3: CASSSLAAGNSYNEQFF
size: NA; V: TRBV23-1; length: 19; D: TRBD2; J: TRBJ2-5; DNA: TGCGCCAGCAGTCGCTCATCCACTAGCGGGGGGTCGGGTTGGTGGGCCCAGTACTTC; CDR3: CASSRSSTSGGSGWWAQYF
size: NA; V: TRBV14; length: 12; D: NA; J: TRBJ2-7; DNA: TGTGCCAGCAGCCGGGACACCTACGAGCAGTACTTC; CDR3: CASSRDTYEQYF
size: once; V: TRBV19; length: 16; D: TRBD1; J: TRBJ2-3; DNA: TGTGCCAGTAGTAGGGAAGGACAGGGTGGCACAGATACGCAGTATTTT; CDR3: CASSREGQGGTDTQYF
size: NA; V: TRBV6-5; length: 14; D: TRBD2; J: TRBJ2-5; DNA: TGTGCCAGCAGCCTAGCGGGGGCCCGAGAGACCCAGTACTTC; CDR3: CASSLAGARETQYF
size: NA; V: TRBV19; length: 18; D: TRBD2; J: TRBJ2-3; DNA: TGTGCCAGTAGTACCCTACTAGCGGGGGTTTCTTTCACAGATACGCAGTATTTT; CDR3: CASSTLLAGVSFTDTQYF
size: once; V: TRBV4-3; length: 15; D: NA; J: TRBJ1-1; DNA: TGCGCCAGCAGCCCTGGAAGAGTCCTGAACACTGAAGCTTTCTTT; CDR3: CASSPGRVLNTEAFF
size: NA; V: TRBV29-1; length: 14; D: TRBD1; J: TRBJ2-1; DNA: TGCAGCACCTCATACAGGGGCCCAGGGGATGAGCAGTTCTTC; CDR3: CSTSYRGPGDEQFF
size: NA; V: TRBV6-5; length: 15; D: TRBD2; J: TRBJ2-7; DNA: TGTGCCAGCAGTTACGGGACTAGCGACACCTACGAGCAGTACTTC; CDR3: CASSYGTSDTYEQYF
size: NA; V: TRBV21-1; length: 14; D: NA; J: TRBJ2-7; DNA: TGTGCCAGCAGCAAGGGACAGACTAGGTACGAGCAGTACTTC; CDR3: CASSKGQTRYEQYF
size: NA; V: TRBV7-6; length: 15; D: TRBD2; J: TRBJ2-2; DNA: TGTGCCAGCAGCCCCAGCGGGGGGCCGTCCGGGGAGCTGTTTTTT; CDR3: CASSPSGGPSGELFF
size: NA; V: TRBV6-4; length: 15; D: NA; J: TRBJ2-1; DNA: TGTGCCAGCAGTGGAGAGGCGAGCTCCTACAATGAGCAGTTCTTC; CDR3: CASSGEASSYNEQFF
size: NA; V: TRBV19; length: 15; D: TRBD1; J: TRBJ2-2; DNA: TGTGCCAGTAGGCGGGACAGGGCGAGCACCGGGGAGCTGTTTTTT; CDR3: CASRRDRASTGELFF
size: NA; V: TRBV19; length: 15; D: NA; J: TRBJ2-6; DNA: TGTGCCAGTAGTATCTCTGCAACTGGGGCCAACGTCCTGACTTTC; CDR3: CASSISATGANVLTF
size: NA; V: TRBV7-9; length: 15; D: TRBD1; J: TRBJ1-1; DNA: TGTGCCAGCAGGGAACAGGGGGCAGGTGACACTGAAGCTTTCTTT; CDR3: CASREQGAGDTEAFF
size: NA; V: TRBV6-5; length: 15; D: TRBD1; J: TRBJ2-7; DNA: TGTGCCAGCAGTTACTCCCGGCAGGGGGCCTACGAGCAGTACTTC; CDR3: CASSYSRQGAYEQYF
size: NA; V: TRBV4-3; length: 14; D: TRBD1; J: TRBJ2-7; DNA: TGCGCCAGCAGCCAGCAGACAGGGCTTCACGAGCAGTACTTC; CDR3: CASSQQTGLHEQYF
size: NA; V: TRBV7-3; length: 14; D: NA; J: TRBJ2-3; DNA: TGTGCCAGCAGCTTTGTAGCGGCAACAGATACGCAGTATTTT; CDR3: CASSFVAATDTQYF
size: NA; V: TRBV7-6; length: 14; D: NA; J: TRBJ2-5; DNA: TGTGCCAGCAGCTTACTTGCTAGCAAAGAGACCCAGTACTTC; CDR3: CASSLLASKETQYF
size: NA; V: TRBV20-1; length: 11; D: NA; J: TRBJ2-1; DNA: TGCAGTGCCCCGGGAGAAAATGAGCAGTTCTTC; CDR3: CSAPGENEQFF
size: NA; V: TRBV6-4; length: 15; D: NA; J: TRBJ2-1; DNA: TGTGCCAGCAGCGCGGGACCTTGGGGGTCCGGTGAGCAGTTCTTC; CDR3: CASSAGPWGSGEQFF
size: NA; V: TRBV28; length: 11; D: NA; J: TRBJ1-2; DNA: TGTGCCAGCAGTTTTCTGGGGGGCTACACCTTC; CDR3: CASSFLGGYTF
size: once; V: TRBV28; length: 16; D: NA; J: TRBJ2-4; DNA: TGTGCCAGCAGTTCCGCCTCCGGGCCCCGCAAAAACATTCAGTACTTC; CDR3: CASSSASGPRKNIQYF
size: NA; V: TRBV5-1; length: 16; D: TRBD1; J: TRBJ2-3; DNA: TGCGCCAGCAGCTTGGTGACAGGGAGTATGACAGATACGCAGTATTTT; CDR3: CASSLVTGSMTDTQYF
size: NA; V: TRBV24-1; length: 11; D: NA; J: TRBJ2-7; DNA: TGTGCCACCAGTGATGCCTACGAGCAGTACTTC; CDR3: CATSDAYEQYF
size: NA; V: TRBV30; length: 14; D: NA; J: TRBJ1-1; DNA: TGTGCCCATGGGAGCATGGGAGTGAACACTGAAGCTTTCTTT; CDR3: CAHGSMGVNTEAFF
size: NA; V: TRBV7-3; length: 15; D: TRBD2; J: TRBJ2-1; DNA: TGTGCCAGCAGCTTGGGCGGGAGATCGGACAATGAGCAGTTCTTC; CDR3: CASSLGGRSDNEQFF
size: NA; V: TRBV2; length: 14; D: TRBD2; J: TRBJ2-1; DNA: TGTGCCAGCAGTCGCGCTAGCGGGAGTCCTGAGCAGTTCTTC; CDR3: CASSRASGSPEQFF
size: NA; V: TRBV3-1/TRBV3-2; length: 16; D: TRBD1; J: TRBJ1-5; DNA: TGTGCCAGCAGCCAGGGGACAGGGAATAATAATCAGCCCCAGCATTTT; CDR3: CASSQGTGNNNQPQHF
size: once; V: TRBV5-6; length: 15; D: NA; J: TRBJ2-3; DNA: TGTGCCAGCAGCTTGCGGGCCGACCTCACAGATACGCAGTATTTT; CDR3: CASSLRADLTDTQYF
size: NA; V: TRBV28; length: 15; D: TRBD1; J: TRBJ2-6; DNA: TGTGCCAGCAGTTTGGGACAGTCTGGGGCCAACGTCCTGACTTTC; CDR3: CASSLGQSGANVLTF
size: NA; V: TRBV11-2; length: 19; D: TRBD1; J: TRBJ2-7; DNA: TGTGCCAGCAGCGCGCCCACAGGGGGCTCAAATAGCAACTCCTACGAGCAGTACTTC; CDR3: CASSAPTGGSNSNSYEQYF
size: NA; V: TRBV28; length: 14; D: NA; J: TRBJ2-3; DNA: TGTGCCAGCACTCTCGGGGGGCGAGGGGGCCATAGGTATTTT; CDR3: CASTLGGRGGHRYF
size: NA; V: TRBV19; length: 13; D: NA; J: TRBJ1-2; DNA: TGTGCCAGTATCCGCGGCGCAGGTGAGGGCTACACCTTC; CDR3: CASIRGAGEGYTF
size: NA; V: TRBV11-2; length: 14; D: NA; J: TRBJ2-1; DNA: TGTGCCAGCAGCCTCGCGACTCCTCCGGGTGAGCAGTTCTTC; CDR3: CASSLATPPGEQFF
size: NA; V: TRBV16; length: 12; D: NA; J: TRBJ1-2; DNA: TGTGCCAGCAGCCAATCGGGGACAATCATTACCTTC; CDR3: CASSQSGTIITF
size: NA; V: TRBV5-4; length: 16; D: NA; J: TRBJ1-1; DNA: TGTGCCAGCAGCGCCAACCCCGGGACACAGAACACTGAAGCTTTCTTT; CDR3: CASSANPGTQNTEAFF